The 23 T cell receptor beta chains presented below share a single source sample, sequenced in a study of radiotherapy plus CTLA-4 blockade in lung cancer. Only in-frame clones appear in the TCRdb table, and some are missing; sequencing was by immunoSEQ multiplex PCR. The data contain approximately 100,000 clones, 80% to 85% of them singletons. Sequenced here: peripheral blood, sampled from a patient treated with radiotherapy plus ipilimumab. The receptors stem from a human donor with non-small cell lung cancer who had a partial response to radiotherapy plus ipilimumab.

The chain carries TRBV5-5 and TRBJ2-2; D ambiguous. There are 16 residues in the CDR3. V lost 0 bases, J lost 0 bases, and 9 bases lay in between. Germline V CDR1 and CDR2: SGHKS, YYEKEE (reference sequence). The CDR3: CASSLAPVANTGELFF. Here the CDR3 DNA reads TGTGCCAGCAGCTTGGCCCCGGTCGCGAACACCGGGGAGCTGTTTTTT. Complete variable domain (other parts from reference TRBV5-5 and TRBJ2-2): DAGVTQSPTHLIKTRGQQVTLRCSPISGHKSVSWYQQVLGQGPQFIFQYYEKEERGRGNFPDRFSARQFPNYSSELNVNALLLGDSALYLCASSLAPVANTGELFFGEGSRLTVL.

The chain employs TRBV11-2 and TRBJ2-5, with 7 bases that match TRBD1. The CDR3 runs 14 residues. Germline CDR1 and CDR2: SGHAT and FQNNGV. The V gene end was trimmed by 5 bases and the J gene end by 1 base; junction bases not matched to a gene: 4. CDR3 in amino acids: CASSGGQIQETQYF. The CDR3 DNA sequence: TGTGCCAGCAGCGGGGGACAGATCCAAGAGACCCAGTACTTC.

This clone has a single count. This chain connects TRBV5-1 to TRBJ2-5; 10 bases line up with TRBD1. The V gene's germline CDR1 is SGHRS and CDR2 YFSETQ. The length of the CDR3 is 15 residues. With 2 bases clipped from V and 5 bases from J, the junction kept 6 bases outside the gene matches. CDR3 DNA: TGCGCCAGCAGCTTAGGGACAGGGGCACAGGAGACCCAGTACTTC. Translating it yields CASSLGTGAQETQYF.

V gene TRBV18 combines with J gene TRBJ2-2, with TRBD2 matching over 7 bases. The V gene end was trimmed by 3 bases and the J gene end by 6 bases; junction bases not matched to a gene: 7. Germline V gene data show CDR1 as KGHSH and CDR2 as LQKENI. The CDR3 has 15 residues. CDR3 DNA: TGTGCCAGCTCACCTACGGGAGGATCGTCCGGGGAGCTGTTTTTT. Translated, it gives CASSPTGGSSGELFF.

V gene TRBV9 combines with J gene TRBJ1-3; 8 bases map to TRBD1. Germline assignment: CDR1 SGDLS and CDR2 YYNGEE. J lost 0 bases, V lost 0 bases, and 8 bases had no gene match. The CDR3 covers 18 residues. In DNA, the CDR3 is TGTGCCAGCAGCGTAGAATCCGGGACAGGCCTCTCTGGAAACACCATATATTTT. Amino acid sequence: CASSVESGTGLSGNTIYF.

This clone was seen a handful of times. V and J are TRBV28 and TRBJ2-7; the match to TRBD1 covers 7 bases. CDR1 is MDHEN, CDR2 SYDVKM, per germline. There are 14 residues in the CDR3. With V trimmed by 6 bases and J by 3 bases, 8 bases remained unmatched. Here the CDR3 reads CASRHGTVNYEQYF. The CDR3, as DNA: TGTGCCAGCAGGCATGGGACAGTGAACTACGAGCAGTACTTC.

The chain links TRBV11-3 to TRBJ2-3; 15 bases align to TRBD2. This CDR3 has 17 amino acids. The ends lost 4 bases at V and 4 bases at J; junction bases unmatched: 6. The germline V gene encodes CDR1 SGHNT and CDR2 YENEEA. The CDR3 here is CASSSPGLAGGPDTQYF. Written as DNA, the CDR3 is TGTGCCAGCAGCTCGCCGGGACTAGCGGGAGGACCAGATACGCAGTATTTT. Supplemented by reference TRBV11-3 and TRBJ2-3, the full variable domain reads EAGVVQSPRYKIIEKKQPVAFWCNPISGHNTLYWYLQNLGQGPELLIRYENEEAVDDSQLPKDRFSAERLKGVDSTLKIQPAELGDSAVYLCASSSPGLAGGPDTQYFGPGTRLTVL.

The CDR3 spells CAGGRGDPTETQYF. CDR3 nucleotide sequence: TGTGCCGGGGGCAGGGGTGATCCGACTGAGACCCAGTACTTC. V is TRBV5-4 and J is TRBJ2-5, with D perhaps matching TRBD1 (6 bases). Germline V gene sequence: CDR1 SGHNT, CDR2 YYREEE (reference sequence). Trimming cost V 10 bases and J 5 bases, with 21 bases left between them. The CDR3 extends over 14 amino acids.

V gene TRBV18 combines with J gene TRBJ1-3; 10 bases map to TRBD1. The CDR3 loop spans 16 amino acids. Trimming removed 2 bases from V and 6 bases from J; junction bases left unmatched: 7. Germline CDR1 reads KGHSH; CDR2 reads LQKENI. The CDR3 DNA is TGTGCCAGCTCACCAGTGGGACAGGGGATGGAAAACACCATATATTTT. Its protein is CASSPVGQGMENTIYF.

This rearrangement joins TRBV5-1 to TRBJ2-5; the match to TRBD2 covers 9 bases. J gave up 2 bases and V 7 bases, and 12 bases lay outside the gene matches. This CDR3 region has 16 residues. Germline V gene sequence: CDR1 SGHRS, CDR2 YFSETQ. The CDR3 region is CASVNGAGGGQETQYF. CDR3 in DNA: TGCGCCAGCGTAAACGGGGCGGGAGGGGGTCAAGAGACCCAGTACTTC.

CDR3: CASSPGLAGARGGQFF. CDR3 DNA sequence: TGTGCCAGCAGCCCGGGACTAGCGGGAGCCCGGGGGGGGCAGTTCTTC. The chain employs TRBV11-2 and TRBJ2-1, with TRBD2 matching 14 bases. CDR1 SGHAT and CDR2 FQNNGV come from the germline V gene. V gave up 5 bases and J gave up 12 bases; unmatched junction bases: 12. This CDR3 region has 16 residues.

The V call is TRBV28, the J call TRBJ2-7, with TRBD1 as a possible D gene (5 bases). This CDR3 region has 13 residues. Trimming removed 3 bases from V and 3 bases from J, with 9 bases in between. Per the germline V gene, CDR1 is MDHEN and CDR2 is SYDVKM. This CDR3 reads CASSLVQDYEQYF. The CDR3 DNA reads as TGTGCCAGCAGTTTGGTACAGGACTACGAGCAGTACTTC.

The chain links TRBV29-1 to TRBJ2-7; TRBD1 is a possible D gene (5 bases). In germline, CDR1 is SQVTM, CDR2 ANQGSEA. The CDR3 is 12 residues long. V was clipped by 6 bases and J by 0 bases, with 9 bases between them. The DNA for the CDR3 is TGCAGCGTCATAGGGGACTCCTACGAGCAGTACTTC. This codes for CSVIGDSYEQYF.

The J gene is TRBJ2-7, the V gene TRBV27; TRBD2 matches 11 bases. Looked up from germline, CDR1 is MNHEY and CDR2 is SMNVEV (reference sequence). V gave up 5 bases and J gave up 2 bases; unmatched junction bases: 5. CDR3 length equals 15 residues. Here the CDR3 DNA reads TGTGCCAGCAGTCTGGGACTAGCGGCAACCTACGAGCAGTACTTC. It encodes CASSLGLAATYEQYF.

The chain recombines TRBV5-1 with TRBJ1-4; 9 positions agree with TRBD1. The CDR3 runs to 15 residues. CDR1 and CDR2 from the germline V gene are SGHRS and YFSETQ. Trimming took 3 bases from V and 3 from J; bases not matched to a gene: 3. This CDR3 is CASSSRQGANEKLFF. CDR3 bases: TGCGCCAGCAGCTCGAGACAGGGGGCTAATGAAAAACTGTTTTTT.

V usage is TRBV27 and J usage is TRBJ2-3, with D perhaps matching TRBD1 (6 bases). V was pared by 6 bases and J by 4 bases, with 17 bases between. The CDR3 is 15 amino acids. Germline V lookup: CDR1 MNHEY, CDR2 SMNVEV (reference sequence). CDR3 region: CASRSQGMGADTQYF. The CDR3 coding sequence is TGTGCCAGCAGGAGCCAGGGGATGGGCGCAGATACGCAGTATTTT.

V and J are TRBV5-8 and TRBJ1-5, with D tentatively TRBD1 (6 bases). V lost 3 bases to trimming and J lost 7 bases, with 11 bases between them. The germline V gene has CDR1 SGHTS and CDR2 YDEGEE. The CDR3 runs 13 residues. The CDR3 protein is CASSYRADQPQHF. In nucleotides, the CDR3 is TGTGCCAGCAGCTACAGGGCAGACCAGCCCCAGCATTTT.

The chain couples TRBV19 to TRBJ1-4, with a possible D match to TRBD1 (5 bases). V lost 3 bases and J lost 8, with 13 bases in between. This CDR3 is 14 amino acids long. Germline loops: CDR1 LNHDA, CDR2 SQIVND (reference sequence). For the CDR3, the DNA is TGTGCCAGTAGTATCGGTGGGCAGGGAGAAAAACTGTTTTTT. Translating gives CASSIGGQGEKLFF.

The rearrangement joins TRBV5-1 to TRBJ2-7, with a tentative D call TRBD1 (5 bases). The germline CDR1 and CDR2 sequences are SGHRS and YFSETQ. V was clipped by 1 base and J by 4 bases, with 15 bases between them. The CDR3 contains 15 residues. In nucleotides, the CDR3 is TGCGCCAGCAGCTTGCTGTCAGGGCCAAATTACGAGCAGTACTTC. Its translation: CASSLLSGPNYEQYF.

The chain uses TRBV10-2 and TRBJ2-2, with a tentative D call TRBD2 (6 bases). This CDR3 is built from 16 residues. CDR1 and CDR2 from the germline V gene are WSHSY and SAAADI. V was shortened by 6 bases and J by 7 bases, with 21 bases between the two germline ends. The CDR3 bases are TGCGCCAGCAGGCAACCGGGCGGGATAGGGCACGGGGAGCTGTTTTTT. As protein: CASRQPGGIGHGELFF.

This clone was seen a single time. The chain employs TRBV6-1 and TRBJ2-2, with TRBD2 matching 9 bases. Germline-derived CDR1 and CDR2 are MNHNS and SASEGT. The junction had 3 bases not matched to a gene; V was cut back by 3 bases and J by 1 base. The CDR3 consists of 16 residues. CDR3 in DNA: TGTGCCAGCAGTGAGCCGACTAGCGGGAACACCGGGGAGCTGTTTTTT. Amino acid sequence: CASSEPTSGNTGELFF.

This clone was seen more than once but under ten times. This CDR3 reads CASSEEGRNYGYTF. The CDR3 DNA follows: TGTGCCAGCAGTGAGGAGGGGCGGAACTATGGCTACACCTTC. This chain joins TRBV2 and TRBJ1-2; possible D gene TRBD1, 5 bases. In germline, CDR1 is SNHLY, CDR2 FYNNEI. Trimming shortened V by 3 bases and J by 2 bases, and 10 bases separated the two germline ends. The CDR3 is made up of 14 amino acids.

J is TRBJ2-1 and V is TRBV7-3, with 8 positions matching TRBD2. Germline-derived CDR1 and CDR2 are SGHTA and FQGTGA. The CDR3 covers 15 residues. Trimming at V came to 4 bases and at J to 7 bases, leaving 9 bases not matched to a gene. The CDR3 DNA reads as TGTGCCAGCAGCTCCCAAGCGGGAGTGAAAAATGAGCAGTTCTTC. Its translation is CASSSQAGVKNEQFF.